A selection of T cell receptor beta chains follows, all from one sample in a study of T cells in localized non-small cell lung cancer. Assay used: immunoSEQ multiplex PCR; TCRdb lists only in-frame clones, some missing. Seen here are 20,000 to 25,000 clones, about 81% observed once, and the top ten hold 2.4%. The sequences come from peripheral blood, collected before any cancer treatment. These receptors were obtained from a man aged 40 to 75 with stage I lung adenocarcinoma. Both conserved end residues are trimmed from each CDR3. Fields, in order: V gene, clone size, J gene, CDR3 protein. Not all rows give a size; the values are once, few, many and, for expanded clones, a class.

V: TRBV7-8; size: .; J: TRBJ2-7; CDR3: ASSLGLAGGVEQY
V: TRBV5-1; size: .; J: TRBJ2-3; CDR3: ASSLWPGQTDTQY
V: TRBV5-4; size: .; J: TRBJ1-2; CDR3: ASSLFQDRSLYGYT
V: TRBV5-8; size: .; J: TRBJ2-3; CDR3: ASSLMRTTDTQY
V: TRBV4-2; size: .; J: TRBJ2-2; CDR3: ASSQDLYSLAGGNTGELF
V: TRBV5-6; size: .; J: TRBJ2-2; CDR3: ASSLLPDTGELF
V: TRBV5-6; size: .; J: TRBJ1-2; CDR3: ASSLVPARGHFGYT
V: TRBV5-6; size: .; J: TRBJ2-7; CDR3: ASSRDGSGEQY
V: TRBV5-1; size: once; J: TRBJ2-3; CDR3: ASSLRGLAGHGTDTQY
V: TRBV18; size: .; J: TRBJ1-5; CDR3: ASSPQERQPQH
V: TRBV19; size: .; J: TRBJ1-1; CDR3: ASSDRDRGLWVTEAF
V: TRBV6-6; size: .; J: TRBJ2-7; CDR3: ASSYSSAYEQY
V: TRBV5-1; size: .; J: TRBJ2-7; CDR3: ASSLTSSYEQY
V: TRBV5-1; size: .; J: TRBJ2-1; CDR3: ASSFVLQGGVGQF
V: TRBV7-9; size: .; J: TRBJ2-3; CDR3: ASSFKGLGAKDTQY
V: TRBV19; size: .; J: TRBJ2-5; CDR3: ASSTGEPETQY
V: TRBV28; size: .; J: TRBJ1-3; CDR3: ASRPAGLGNTIY
V: TRBV10-2; size: .; J: TRBJ2-7; CDR3: ASSVIRDRPVGEQY
V: TRBV28; size: .; J: TRBJ2-3; CDR3: ALRGSGDTQY
V: TRBV19; size: .; J: TRBJ2-2; CDR3: ASSMRDSHLTGELF
V: TRBV6-5; size: .; J: TRBJ2-1; CDR3: ASSFTQTGTYNEQF
V: TRBV9; size: .; J: TRBJ1-1; CDR3: ASSALGQARSNTEAF